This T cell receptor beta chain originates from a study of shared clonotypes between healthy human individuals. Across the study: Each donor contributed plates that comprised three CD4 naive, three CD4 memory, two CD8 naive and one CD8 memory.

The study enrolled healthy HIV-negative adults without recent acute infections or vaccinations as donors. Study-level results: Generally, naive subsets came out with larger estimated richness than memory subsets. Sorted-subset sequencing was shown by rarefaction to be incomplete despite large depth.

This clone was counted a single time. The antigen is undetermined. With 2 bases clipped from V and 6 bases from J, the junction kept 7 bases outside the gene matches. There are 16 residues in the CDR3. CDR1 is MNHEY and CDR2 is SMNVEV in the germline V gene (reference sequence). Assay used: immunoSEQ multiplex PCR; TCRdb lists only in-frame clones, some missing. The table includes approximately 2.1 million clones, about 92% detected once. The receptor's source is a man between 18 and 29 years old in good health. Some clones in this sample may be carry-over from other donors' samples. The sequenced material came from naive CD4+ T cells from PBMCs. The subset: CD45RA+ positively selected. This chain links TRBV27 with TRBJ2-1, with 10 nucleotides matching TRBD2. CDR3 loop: CASSLTSSGSINEQFF. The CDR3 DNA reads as TGTGCCAGCAGTTTAACGTCTAGCGGGAGCATCAATGAGCAGTTCTTC.